The subject of this entry is one T cell receptor (beta chain). Per the original data handling: Nucleated cell counts were estimated from reference gene primer amplification. Method: immunoSEQ multiplex PCR; TCRdb's copy keeps in-frame clones and lacks some. The DNA was the basis for D and trimming; V, J and clone size are from that table. Among some 200,000 clones listed, around nine tenths were seen once. The data originate from a study of blood T cell repertoires in COVID-19. On the study more broadly: The analysed material was cDNA or gDNA that came from T cells, B-cell-depleted T cells, or PBMCs.

The sample comprised peripheral blood. The TCR originated in a woman between 18 and 29 years old who had recovered from COVID-19.

The CDR3 spells CASSEGRNTGELFF. CDR3 coding DNA: TGTGCCAGCAGTGAAGGGAGGAACACCGGGGAGCTGTTTTTT. This chain links TRBV2 with TRBJ2-2, with D uncertain. Per germline, CDR1 SNHLY and CDR2 FYNNEI. The CDR3 runs 14 residues. V was shortened by 1 base and J by 1 base, with 4 bases between the two germline ends.